These T cell receptor beta chains were read from a single sample in a study of metastatic and nonmetastatic thyroid tumors. TCRdb re-clonotyped the PCR reads through MiXCR. The data show 31,000 or so clones, over 15% seen once. Sequencing used blood. The receptors originated from a female donor with papillary thyroid cancer or a benign thyroid nodule (not recorded which). Some clones in this sample may be carry-over from other donors' samples. The CDR3 runs from the conserved cysteine through the conserved F or W. D genes are given only for firm matches. Rows give clone size only sometimes, using once, few, many, or a class for an expanded clone.

D	V	J	size	CDR3	DNA
TRBD1	TRBV28	TRBJ2-3	few	CASSRTGVRGTDTQYF	TGTGCCAGCAGCCGAACAGGGGTACGAGGCACAGATACGCAGTATTTT
TRBD1	TRBV30	TRBJ2-7	many	CAQGESYEQYF	TGTGCCCAGGGGGAATCCTACGAGCAGTACTTC
.	TRBV20-1	TRBJ2-7	medium-sized	CSARAIDGYEQYF	TGCAGTGCTAGAGCAATTGACGGCTACGAGCAGTACTTC
.	TRBV6-5	TRBJ1-6	few	CASSYGKAGNSPLHF	TGTGCCAGCAGTTACGGAAAAGCGGGTAATTCACCCCTCCACTTT
.	TRBV20-1	TRBJ2-1	many	CSASRGLAYNEQFF	TGCAGTGCTAGTCGGGGGTTAGCGTACAATGAGCAGTTCTTC
TRBD2	TRBV5-6	TRBJ2-5	many	CASSRGGQKGETQYF	TGTGCCAGCAGCCGGGGGGGCCAGAAAGGGGAGACCCAGTACTTC
.	TRBV3-1	TRBJ2-7	many	CASSQPPGLQYF	TGTGCCAGCAGCCAACCGCCGGGTCTCCAGTACTTC
TRBD2	TRBV5-4	TRBJ2-7	many	CASSLEGLSAYEQYF	TGTGCCAGCAGCTTGGAGGGACTATCAGCCTACGAGCAGTACTTC
TRBD1	TRBV7-9	TRBJ1-2	.	CASSLADREGSGYTF	TGTGCCAGCAGCTTAGCGGACAGGGAAGGATCTGGCTACACCTTC
.	TRBV3-1	TRBJ1-2	.	CASSQDEGYGYTF	TGTGCCAGCAGCCAAGATGAGGGGTATGGCTACACCTTC
TRBD1	TRBV7-3	TRBJ2-7	many	CASSLTGTGGLEQYF	TGTGCCAGCAGCTTAACTGGGACAGGGGGACTGGAGCAGTACTTC
TRBD1	TRBV4-1	TRBJ2-5	.	CASSLDGAGGYTQYF	TGCGCCAGCAGTCTCGATGGGGCAGGGGGATATACCCAGTACTTC
.	TRBV6-5	TRBJ1-2	few	CASSYQGNYGYAF	TGTGCCAGCAGTTATCAGGGCAACTATGGTTACGCCTTC
TRBD2	TRBV7-2	TRBJ2-1	.	CASSFWGLAGGGPYNEQFF	TGTGCCAGCAGCTTCTGGGGACTAGCGGGAGGTGGCCCCTACAATGAGCAGTTCTTC
.	TRBV20-1	TRBJ1-6	many	CSAAHGRQGYNSPLHF	TGCAGTGCTGCCCATGGGCGGCAGGGATATAATTCACCCCTCCACTTT
.	TRBV9	TRBJ1-6	many	CASSVAGGHSPLHF	TGTGCCAGCAGCGTAGCCGGGGGGCATTCACCCCTCCACTTT
.	TRBV6-1	TRBJ2-7	medium-sized	CASSSDLQVLYEQYF	TGTGCCAGCAGTTCGGACCTACAGGTTCTTTACGAGCAGTACTTC
.	TRBV19	TRBJ1-1	few	CASMLGSFGGTEAFF	TGTGCCAGTATGTTGGGGTCCTTCGGGGGCACTGAAGCTTTCTTT
TRBD2	TRBV6-5	TRBJ2-1	few	CASSDRGLASVGDEKFF	TGTGCCAGCAGTGATCGGGGACTAGCATCGGTGGGCGATGAGAAGTTCTTC
TRBD2	TRBV7-2	TRBJ2-1	many	CASSHGLADYEQFF	TGTGCCAGCAGCCACGGACTAGCGGACTATGAGCAGTTCTTC
.	TRBV6-5	TRBJ2-5	few	CASIYTGCQETQYF	TGTGCCAGCATTTACACGGGGTGCCAGGAGACCCAGTACTTC
.	TRBV5-1	TRBJ2-7	.	CASSLDPVSYEQYF	TGCGCCAGCAGCTTGGATCCGGTCTCCTACGAGCAGTACTTC
TRBD1	TRBV18	TRBJ2-5	many	CASSPSSEGGKETQYF	TGTGCCAGCTCACCTTCTTCGGAAGGGGGCAAAGAGACCCAGTACTTC
TRBD1	TRBV10-1	TRBJ2-6	many	CASSGTGSGANVLTF	TGCGCCAGCAGTGGGACAGGGTCTGGGGCCAACGTCCTGACTTTC